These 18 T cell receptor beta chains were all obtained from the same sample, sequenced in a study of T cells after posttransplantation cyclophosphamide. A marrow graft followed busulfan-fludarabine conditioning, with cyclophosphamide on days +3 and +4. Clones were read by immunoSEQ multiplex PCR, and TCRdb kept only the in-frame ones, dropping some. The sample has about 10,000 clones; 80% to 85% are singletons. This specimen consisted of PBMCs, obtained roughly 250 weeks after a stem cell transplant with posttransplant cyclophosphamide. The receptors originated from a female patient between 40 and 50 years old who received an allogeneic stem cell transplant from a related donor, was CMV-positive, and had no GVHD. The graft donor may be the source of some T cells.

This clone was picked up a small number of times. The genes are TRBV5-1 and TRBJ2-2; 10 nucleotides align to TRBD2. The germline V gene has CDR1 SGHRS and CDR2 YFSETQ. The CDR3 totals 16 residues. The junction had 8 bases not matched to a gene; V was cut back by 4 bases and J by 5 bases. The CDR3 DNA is TGCGCCAGCAGCCCGCAACTAGCGGGGAGGACCGGGGAGCTGTTTTTT. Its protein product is CASSPQLAGRTGELFF.

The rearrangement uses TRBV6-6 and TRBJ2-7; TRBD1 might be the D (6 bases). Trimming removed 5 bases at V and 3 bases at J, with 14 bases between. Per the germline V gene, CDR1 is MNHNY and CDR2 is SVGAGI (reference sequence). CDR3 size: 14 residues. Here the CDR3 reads CASSNPGTFYEQYF. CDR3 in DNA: TGTGCCAGCAGTAACCCCGGGACATTCTACGAGCAGTACTTC.

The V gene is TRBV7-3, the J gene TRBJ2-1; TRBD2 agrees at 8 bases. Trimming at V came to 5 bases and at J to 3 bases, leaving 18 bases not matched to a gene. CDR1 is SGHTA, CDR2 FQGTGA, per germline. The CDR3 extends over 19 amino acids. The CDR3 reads CASSPKGGVGAGDYNEQFF. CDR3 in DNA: TGTGCCAGCAGCCCCAAAGGAGGGGTCGGAGCGGGGGACTACAATGAGCAGTTCTTC.

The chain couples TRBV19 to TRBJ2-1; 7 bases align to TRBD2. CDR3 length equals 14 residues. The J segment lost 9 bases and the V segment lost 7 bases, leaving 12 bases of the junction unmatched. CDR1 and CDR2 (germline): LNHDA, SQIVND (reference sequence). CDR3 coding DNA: TGTGCCAGTAAAACGGGACTAACCCTCGGTGAGCAGTTCTTC. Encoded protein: CASKTGLTLGEQFF. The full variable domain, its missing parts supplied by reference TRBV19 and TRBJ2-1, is DGGITQSPKYLFRKEGQNVTLSCEQNLNHDAMYWYRQDPGQGLRLIYYSQIVNDFQKGDIAEGYSVSREKKESFPLTVTSAQKNPTAFYLCASKTGLTLGEQFFGPGTRLTVL.

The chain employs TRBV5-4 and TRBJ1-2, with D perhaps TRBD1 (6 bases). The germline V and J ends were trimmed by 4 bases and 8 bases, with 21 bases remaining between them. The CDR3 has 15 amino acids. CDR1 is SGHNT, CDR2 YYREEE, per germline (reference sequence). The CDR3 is CASSPGGGRLEGYTF. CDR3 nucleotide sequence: TGTGCCAGCAGCCCGGGGGGGGGCAGGTTGGAAGGCTACACCTTC. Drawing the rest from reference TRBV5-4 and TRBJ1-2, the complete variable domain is ETGVTQSPTHLIKTRGQQVTLRCSSQSGHNTVSWYQQALGQGPQFIFQYYREEENGRGNFPPRFSGLQFPNYSSELNVNALELDDSALYLCASSPGGGRLEGYTFGSGTRLTVV.

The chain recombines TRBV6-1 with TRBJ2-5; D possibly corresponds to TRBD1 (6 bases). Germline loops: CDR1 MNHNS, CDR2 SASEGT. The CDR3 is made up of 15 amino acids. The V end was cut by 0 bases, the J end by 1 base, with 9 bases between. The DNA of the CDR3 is TGTGCCAGCAGTGAAGCGACAGGCATCCAAGAGACCCAGTACTTC. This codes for CASSEATGIQETQYF.

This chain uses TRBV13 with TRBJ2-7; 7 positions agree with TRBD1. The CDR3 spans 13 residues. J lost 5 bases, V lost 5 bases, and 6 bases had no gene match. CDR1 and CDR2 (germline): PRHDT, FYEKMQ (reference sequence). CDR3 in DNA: TGTGCCAGCAGCAACCGACAGGGAAACGAGCAGTACTTC. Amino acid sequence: CASSNRQGNEQYF.

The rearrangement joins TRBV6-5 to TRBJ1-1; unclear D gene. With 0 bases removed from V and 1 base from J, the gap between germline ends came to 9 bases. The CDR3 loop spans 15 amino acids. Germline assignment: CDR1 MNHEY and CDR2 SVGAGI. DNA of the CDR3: TGTGCCAGCAGTTACTCGACTACAGCGAACACTGAAGCTTTCTTT. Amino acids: CASSYSTTANTEAFF.

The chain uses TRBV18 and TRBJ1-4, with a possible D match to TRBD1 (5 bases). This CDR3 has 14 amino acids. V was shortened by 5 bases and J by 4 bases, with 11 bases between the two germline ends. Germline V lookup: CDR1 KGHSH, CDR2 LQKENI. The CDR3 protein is CASSTGGNNEKLFF. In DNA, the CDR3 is TGTGCCAGCTCAACAGGAGGGAATAATGAAAAACTGTTTTTT.

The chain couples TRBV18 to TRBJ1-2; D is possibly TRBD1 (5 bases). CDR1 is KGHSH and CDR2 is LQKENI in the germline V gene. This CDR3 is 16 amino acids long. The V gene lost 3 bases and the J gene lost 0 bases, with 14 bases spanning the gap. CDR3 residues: CASSPPGRTPNYGYTF. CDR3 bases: TGTGCCAGCTCACCCCCCGGACGGACACCTAACTATGGCTACACCTTC.

Written as DNA, the CDR3 is TGTGCCAGCAGCCCCATGACTAGCGGGGGGAGAAACATTCAGTACTTC. Protein product: CASSPMTSGGRNIQYF. The rearrangement uses TRBV7-2 and TRBJ2-4; TRBD2 matches at 13 bases. The CDR3 runs 16 residues. The V segment lost 5 bases and the J segment 6 bases; nucleotides outside the gene matches: 7. Per the germline V gene, CDR1 is SGHTA and CDR2 is FQGNSA.

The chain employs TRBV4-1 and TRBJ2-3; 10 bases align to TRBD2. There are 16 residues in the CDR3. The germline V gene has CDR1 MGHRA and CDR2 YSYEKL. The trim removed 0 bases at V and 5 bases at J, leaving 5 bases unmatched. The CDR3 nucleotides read TGCGCCAGCAGCCAAGAGGCTAGCGGGGGCAGAGATACGCAGTATTTT. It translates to CASSQEASGGRDTQYF.

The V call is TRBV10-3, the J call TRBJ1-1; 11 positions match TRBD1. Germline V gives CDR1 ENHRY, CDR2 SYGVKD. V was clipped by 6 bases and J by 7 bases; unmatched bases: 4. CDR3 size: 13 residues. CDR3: CAIRGQGAIEAFF. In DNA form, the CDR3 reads TGTGCCATCAGAGGACAGGGGGCGATTGAAGCTTTCTTT.

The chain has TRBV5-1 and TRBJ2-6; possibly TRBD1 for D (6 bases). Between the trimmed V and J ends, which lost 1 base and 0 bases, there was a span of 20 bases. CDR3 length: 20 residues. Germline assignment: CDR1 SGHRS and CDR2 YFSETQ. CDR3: CASSLPKGQFSGSGANVLTF. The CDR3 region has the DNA TGCGCCAGCAGCTTGCCCAAAGGACAGTTCAGCGGCTCTGGGGCCAACGTCCTGACTTTC.

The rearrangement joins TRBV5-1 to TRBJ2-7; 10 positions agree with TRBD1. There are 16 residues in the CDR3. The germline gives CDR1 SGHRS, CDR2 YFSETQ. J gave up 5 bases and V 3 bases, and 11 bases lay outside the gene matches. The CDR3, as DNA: TGCGCCAGCAGCTCAGGGGCCGGGACAGGGGCCCACGAGCAGTACTTC. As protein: CASSSGAGTGAHEQYF.

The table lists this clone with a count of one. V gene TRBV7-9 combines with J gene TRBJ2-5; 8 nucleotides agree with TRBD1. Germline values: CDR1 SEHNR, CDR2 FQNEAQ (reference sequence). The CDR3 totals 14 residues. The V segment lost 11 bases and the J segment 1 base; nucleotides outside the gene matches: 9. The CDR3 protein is CALEAGTGQETQYF. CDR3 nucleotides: TGTGCCCTTGAGGCGGGGACAGGCCAAGAGACCCAGTACTTC.

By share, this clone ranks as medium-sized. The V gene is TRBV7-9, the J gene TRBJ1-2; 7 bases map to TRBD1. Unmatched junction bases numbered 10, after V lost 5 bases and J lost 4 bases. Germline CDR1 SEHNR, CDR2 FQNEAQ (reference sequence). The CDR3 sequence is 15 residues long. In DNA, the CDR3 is TGTGCCAGCAGCAATCCGACAGGGCGGGCCTATGGCTACACCTTC. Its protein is CASSNPTGRAYGYTF.

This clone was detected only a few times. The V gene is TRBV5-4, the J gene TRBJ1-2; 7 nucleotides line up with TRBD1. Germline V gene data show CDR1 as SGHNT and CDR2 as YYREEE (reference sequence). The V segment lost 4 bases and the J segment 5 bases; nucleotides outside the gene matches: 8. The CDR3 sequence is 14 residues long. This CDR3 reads CASSPPGQRYGYTF. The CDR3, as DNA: TGTGCCAGCAGCCCTCCGGGACAGAGATATGGCTACACCTTC.